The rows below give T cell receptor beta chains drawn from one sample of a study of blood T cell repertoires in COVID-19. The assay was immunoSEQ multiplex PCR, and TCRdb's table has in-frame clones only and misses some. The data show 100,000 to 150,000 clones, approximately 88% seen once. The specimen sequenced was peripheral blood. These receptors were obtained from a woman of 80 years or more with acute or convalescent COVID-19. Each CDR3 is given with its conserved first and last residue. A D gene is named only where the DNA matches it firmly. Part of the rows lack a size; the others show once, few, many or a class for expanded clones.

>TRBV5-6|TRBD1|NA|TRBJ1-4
TGTGCCAGCAGCTTGCGACAGGGCGCGGGGGAAAAACTGTTTTTT
CASSLRQGAGEKLFF
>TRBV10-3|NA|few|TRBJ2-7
TGTGCCATCAGTGAGTCTGCGAGTAGTGCCTACGAGCAGTACTTC
CAISESASSAYEQYF
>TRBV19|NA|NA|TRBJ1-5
TGTGCCAGTAGTATCAGGGGACATAATCAGCCCCAGCATTTT
CASSIRGHNQPQHF
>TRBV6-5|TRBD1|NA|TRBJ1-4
TGTGCCAGCAGGGACGACAGGGACAAACTGTTTTTT
CASRDDRDKLFF
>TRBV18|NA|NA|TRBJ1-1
TGTGCCAGCTCGGCGATCCGGGACATGGGTGAAGCTTTCTTT
CASSAIRDMGEAFF
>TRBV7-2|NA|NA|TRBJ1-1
TGTGCCAGCAGCTTAGCCCAGGTGGGGAACACTGAAGCTTTCTTT
CASSLAQVGNTEAFF
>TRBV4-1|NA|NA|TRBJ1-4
TGCGCCAGCAGCGCTGGACAGACAACTAATGAAAAACTGTTTTTT
CASSAGQTTNEKLFF
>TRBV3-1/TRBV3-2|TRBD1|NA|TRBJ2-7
TGTGCCAGCAGCCGGACAGGGAATACGTACGAGCAGTACTTC
CASSRTGNTYEQYF
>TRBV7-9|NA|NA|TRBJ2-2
TGTGCCAGCGGCCAGCGGACGAACACCGGGGAGCTGTTTTTT
CASGQRTNTGELFF
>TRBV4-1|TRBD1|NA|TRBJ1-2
TGCGCCAGCAGCCGATCCGGACAGGGGGCTACTACCTACACCTTC
CASSRSGQGATTYTF
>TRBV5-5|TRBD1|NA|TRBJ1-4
TGTGCCAGCAGCTTGGGGGGACAGGGAGCTAATGAAAAACTGTTTTTT
CASSLGGQGANEKLFF
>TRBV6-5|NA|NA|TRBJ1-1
TGTGCCAGCGGCAGGTCGAACACTGAAGCTTTCTTT
CASGRSNTEAFF
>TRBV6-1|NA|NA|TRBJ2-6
TGTGCCAGCAGTGACAGGGGCCATTTTACGGGGGCCAACGTCCTGACTTTC
CASSDRGHFTGANVLTF
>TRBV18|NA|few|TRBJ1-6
TGTGCCAGCTCACCAGAACGGTATTTCGATTCACCCCTCCACTTT
CASSPERYFDSPLHF
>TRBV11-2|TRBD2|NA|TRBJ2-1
TGTGCCAGCAGCATACTCCGGGGACTAGCGGACAATGAGCAGTTCTTC
CASSILRGLADNEQFF
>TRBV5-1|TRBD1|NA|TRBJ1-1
TGCGCCAGCAGCTTGGCTGGACAGGATCCCACTGAAGCTTTCTTT
CASSLAGQDPTEAFF
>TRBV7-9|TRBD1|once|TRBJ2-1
TGTGCCAGCAGCTTCGGGCAGGGGGCATGGAATGAGCAGTTCTTC
CASSFGQGAWNEQFF
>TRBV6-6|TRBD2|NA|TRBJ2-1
TGTGCCAGCAGTTACCCGCTACGGGAGGAAGAGCAGTTCTTC
CASSYPLREEEQFF
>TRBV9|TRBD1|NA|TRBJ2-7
TGTGCCAGCAGCGTAGCTGGGACAGGGGCCTACGAGCAGTACTTC
CASSVAGTGAYEQYF
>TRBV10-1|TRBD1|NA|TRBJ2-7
TGCGCCAGCAGTGAGGGACAGGAGGTCTACGAGCAGTACTTC
CASSEGQEVYEQYF
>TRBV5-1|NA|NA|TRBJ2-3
TGCGCCAGCACCAGGTTGGGCACAGATACGCAGTATTTT
CASTRLGTDTQYF